What follows are 8 T cell receptor beta chains derived from one specimen sequenced in a study of CD8+ T cells in alopecia areata. Treatment in this sample: oral pan-JAK inhibitor, 5-10 mg twice daily. Once RNA had been extracted, it was reverse transcribed into cDNA to act as the sequencing template. Assay: immunoSEQ multiplex PCR; the TCRdb copy retains only in-frame clones and omits some. Found here are roughly 280,000 clones, about 62% of them singletons; the top ten hold more than 0.85%. The sample in question was CD4+ T cells sorted from blood, obtained around week 53, from a patient treated with tofacitinib. These receptors came from a human donor with alopecia areata.

The chain uses TRBV29-1 and TRBJ1-1; the match to TRBD1 covers 7 bases. The J segment lost 3 bases and the V segment lost 3 bases, leaving 7 bases of the junction unmatched. Germline-derived CDR1 and CDR2 are SQVTM and ANQGSEA. CDR3 size: 14 residues. CDR3 in amino acids: CSVDNQGVYTEAFF. CDR3 DNA: TGCAGCGTTGATAATCAGGGGGTATACACTGAAGCTTTCTTT. The full variable domain, rest sourced from reference TRBV29-1 and TRBJ1-1, is SAVISQKPSRDICQRGTSLTIQCQVDSQVTMMFWYRQQPGQSLTLIATANQGSEATYESGFVIDKFPISRPNLTFSTLTVSNMSPEDSSIYLCSVDNQGVYTEAFFGQGTRLTVV.

V gene TRBV25-1 combines with J gene TRBJ1-2; D gene ambiguous. Per the germline V gene, CDR1 is MGHDK and CDR2 is SYGVNS. V was pared by 0 bases and J by 4 bases, with 12 bases between. The CDR3 covers 15 residues. The CDR3 is CASSEYKAGGYGYTF. The CDR3 DNA reads as TGTGCCAGCAGTGAATATAAGGCTGGAGGCTATGGCTACACCTTC.

About this clone: The sample has other DNA sequences that encode this CDR3 too. The rearrangement uses TRBV30 and TRBJ2-3; unclear D gene. Trimming took 0 bases from V and 6 from J, leaving 4 bases between them. The germline V gene has CDR1 GTSNPN and CDR2 SVGIG (reference sequence). The CDR3 is 11 amino acids. CDR3 coding DNA: TGTGCCTGGAGTGTTTCGGATACGCAGTATTTT. Protein sequence: CAWSVSDTQYF.

The rearrangement uses TRBV7-6 and TRBJ1-4; D is undetermined. Germline V gene lookup returns CDR1 SGHVS and CDR2 FNYEAQ. Trimming removed 1 base at V and 10 bases at J, with 10 bases between. CDR3 length: 13 amino acids. The CDR3 DNA sequence: TGTGCCAGCAGCTTAGGGCCCTCGGGAAAACTGTTTTTT. Protein sequence: CASSLGPSGKLFF.

The chain has TRBV5-6 and TRBJ1-6, with 7 bases identical to TRBD1. The CDR3 is made up of 13 amino acids. J lost 10 bases, V lost 1 base, and 2 bases had no gene match. The germline V gene has CDR1 SGHDT and CDR2 YYEEEE. The CDR3 DNA is TGTGCCAGCAGCTTGCAGGGGGGCTCACCCCTCCACTTT. It specifies CASSLQGGSPLHF. Looking up the rest from reference TRBV5-6 and TRBJ1-6 gives the full variable domain: DAGVTQSPTHLIKTRGQQVTLRCSPKSGHDTVSWYQQALGQGPQFIFQYYEEEERQRGNFPDRFSGHQFPNYSSELNVNALLLGDSALYLCASSLQGGSPLHFGNGTRLTVT.

V is TRBV15 and J is TRBJ2-1; D is perhaps TRBD1 (6 bases). Germline lookup yields CDR1 LNHNV and CDR2 YYDKDF (reference sequence). V was cut by 0 bases and J by 3 bases, with 15 bases left in between. CDR3 length: 17 residues. The CDR3 DNA reads TGTGCCACCAGCAGAGACGAACAGGGACGGATCTACAATGAGCAGTTCTTC. Encoded protein: CATSRDEQGRIYNEQFF.

This chain joins TRBV30 and TRBJ1-2, with D uncertain. V lost 5 bases and J lost 4, with 11 bases in between. Per the germline V gene, CDR1 is GTSNPN and CDR2 is SVGIG (reference sequence). This CDR3 is 12 amino acids long. The CDR3 nucleotides read TGTGCCTGGTCGGTCACAACCTATGGCTACACCTTC. Translation: CAWSVTTYGYTF.

There are a few counts of this clone. The DNA of the CDR3 is TGCGCCAGCAGCCAAGAGGGGACAGGGGCTTACCTAGATACGCAGTATTTT. This sequence encodes CASSQEGTGAYLDTQYF. This chain links TRBV4-3 with TRBJ2-3, with 10 nucleotides matching TRBD1. This CDR3 has 17 amino acids. Germline trimming cut 0 bases from V and 5 bases from J; bases unmatched to any gene: 8. The germline gives CDR1 LGHNA, CDR2 YSLEER.